Listed below are T cell receptor beta chains from one sample, sequenced in a study of CD8+CD57+ T cells in acquired aplastic anemia. TCRdb recomputed calls from the reads with MiXCR, one row per CDR3 protein. This sample has under 200,000 distinct CDR3 sequences, with about 50% found just once. Material: sorted CD4+, CD8+, or CD8+CD57+ T cells (not recorded which) from PBMCs. These receptors originate from a human donor with aplastic anemia. The CDR3 runs from the conserved cysteine through the conserved F or W. A D gene is named only where the DNA matches it firmly. The size entry is marked missing in some rows and otherwise reads once, few, many or a size class.

-	TRBJ2-5	TRBV24-1	many	17	TGTGCCACCAGTGATTTCAGGAACAATTTACACCAAGAGACCCAGTACTTC	CATSDFRNNLHQETQYF
TRBD2	TRBJ2-5	TRBV10-3	few	15	TGTGCCATCAGGGGGACTAGCGGGGAACAAGAGACCCAGTACTTC	CAIRGTSGEQETQYF
-	TRBJ1-4	TRBV11-2	-	16	TGTGCCAGCAGCTTAGACCCAGGCGGGCGCAATGAAAAACTGTTTTTT	CASSLDPGGRNEKLFF
-	TRBJ1-1	TRBV5-1	-	13	TGCGCCAGCACCTGGGAGGCGAACACTGAAGCTTTCTTT	CASTWEANTEAFF
-	TRBJ2-2	TRBV7-3	-	10	TGTGCCAGCAGTCGCGGGGAGCTGTTTTTT	CASSRGELFF
TRBD1	TRBJ2-5	TRBV10-2	-	17	TGCGCCAGCAGTCCTCGGGACAGGGGGCGGAGGCAAGAGACCCAGTACTTC	CASSPRDRGRRQETQYF
TRBD2	TRBJ2-3	TRBV20-1	many	13	TGCAGTGCTACGACTAGCGGGATAGATACGCAGTATTTT	CSATTSGIDTQYF
TRBD1	TRBJ2-7	TRBV10-3	-	13	TGTGCCATCAACACAGGGGGAATATACGAGCAGTACTTC	CAINTGGIYEQYF
TRBD2	TRBJ2-1	TRBV11-2	-	16	TGTGCCAGCAGTTACTCGAGGACTAGCGGGAACGATGAGCAGTTCTTC	CASSYSRTSGNDEQFF
-	TRBJ2-3	TRBV7-4	-	12	TGTGCCAGCATTAAAGACACAGATACGCAGTATTTT	CASIKDTDTQYF
-	TRBJ2-5	TRBV9	-	13	TGTGCCAGCAGCGTAGGCGGGACTGAGACCCAGTACTTC	CASSVGGTETQYF
-	TRBJ2-7	TRBV3-1	few	15	TGTGCCAGCAGCCAAACCCCGGGACTCGCCTACGAGCAGTACTTC	CASSQTPGLAYEQYF
-	TRBJ2-7	TRBV7-9	many	13	TGTGCCAGCAGCCCTAAAGGGACCTACGAGCAGTACTTC	CASSPKGTYEQYF
-	TRBJ2-1	TRBV9	-	17	TGTGCCAGCAGCGTAGGTGTCACCACCAGCTCCTACAATGAGCAGTTCTTC	CASSVGVTTSSYNEQFF
-	TRBJ1-5	TRBV19	-	12	TGTGCCAGTAGTATAAGTTTTCAGCCCCAGCATTTT	CASSISFQPQHF
TRBD1	TRBJ2-5	TRBV20-1	-	14	TGCAGTGCTCTCCGACAGGGCAGGGTAGAGACCCAGTACTTC	CSALRQGRVETQYF
TRBD2	TRBJ2-5	TRBV10-1	-	17	TGCGCCAGCAGTGAGTCGACGGCTAGCGGGAGGTGGGAGACCCAGTACTTC	CASSESTASGRWETQYF
-	TRBJ1-2	TRBV9	many	14	TGTGCCAGCAGCGAACGGGGCGCTAACTATGGCTACACCTTC	CASSERGANYGYTF
-	TRBJ2-7	TRBV11-2	-	11	TGTGCCAGCAGCTTCTGGACACCTCCGGATTTC	CASSFWTPPDF
-	TRBJ2-5	TRBV11-1	-	20	TGTGCCAGCAGCCCGCCGTCGGGATGGCGCATACCTCAAGAACAAGAGACCCAGTACTTC	CASSPPSGWRIPQEQETQYF
TRBD1	TRBJ1-2	TRBV7-9	many	15	TGTGCCAGCAGCCCTGTGACAGGGGGAAGCTATGGCTACACCTTC	CASSPVTGGSYGYTF
-	TRBJ2-3	TRBV10-1	many	14	TGCGCCAGCAGTGAGATTTGGAACTGGGATACGCAGTATTTT	CASSEIWNWDTQYF
-	TRBJ2-7	TRBV19	many	12	TGTGCCAGCAGGGACACCGGGGGAGAGCAGTACTTC	CASRDTGGEQYF
-	TRBJ1-4	TRBV12-3/TRBV12-4	once	13	TGTGCCAGCAGTAGAGGGGGTAATGTAAAACTGTTTTTT	CASSRGGNVKLFF
-	TRBJ2-1	TRBV29-1	-	13	TGCAGCGTTGATCGGCAGATCGGAAATGAGCAGTTCTTC	CSVDRQIGNEQFF
-	TRBJ2-1	TRBV7-2	many	16	TGTGCCAGCAGCTTAGACCCCTCAGGGTCCTACAATGAGCAGTTCTTC	CASSLDPSGSYNEQFF
-	TRBJ1-1	TRBV2	-	12	TGTGCTCTCGGACAGCTTAACACTGAAGCTTTCTTT	CALGQLNTEAFF
-	TRBJ1-2	TRBV29-1	-	13	TGCAGCGTTGAAGAGGGCAGGCGGTATGGCTACACCTTC	CSVEEGRRYGYTF
-	TRBJ2-3	TRBV27	few	13	TGTGCCAGCAGTTTAGTAGGCACAGATACGCAGTATTTT	CASSLVGTDTQYF
-	TRBJ1-2	TRBV14	few	12	TGTGCCAGCAGCCATAACAGCTATGGCTACACCTTC	CASSHNSYGYTF
-	TRBJ2-3	TRBV20-1	-	14	TGCAGTGCTAGAGAAAACCTAAGGACAGATACGCAGTATTTT	CSARENLRTDTQYF
TRBD2	TRBJ2-3	TRBV6-1	-	14	TGTGCCAGCAGTAATAGCGGGAGTCCAGATACGCAGTATTTT	CASSNSGSPDTQYF
-	TRBJ2-5	TRBV10-3	-	16	TGTGCCGTCGGCGGACAAATCGGAGTTGACCAAGAGACCCAGTACTTC	CAVGGQIGVDQETQYF
TRBD1	TRBJ2-2	TRBV6-1	-	15	TGTGCCAGCATGTGGACAGGGACGGGCACCGGGGAGCTGTTTTTT	CASMWTGTGTGELFF
-	TRBJ1-5	TRBV2	-	12	TGTGCCAGCAACACCGGGAGACAGCCCCAGCATTTT	CASNTGRQPQHF
-	TRBJ2-7	TRBV10-1	few	14	TGCGCCAGCAGGGGACACCGGAGGACCTACGAGCAGTACTTC	CASRGHRRTYEQYF
TRBD2	TRBJ2-3	TRBV7-2	many	16	TGTGCCAGCAGCAAGGGTTCAGCGGGAGGTCCAGATACGCAGTATTTT	CASSKGSAGGPDTQYF
-	TRBJ2-1	TRBV12-3/TRBV12-4	-	14	TGTGCCAGCAGGAGAGAGGGGATCTACAATGAGCAGTTCTTC	CASRREGIYNEQFF
-	TRBJ1-6	TRBV9	hyperexpanded	12	TGTGCCAGCGGAGGAGCAAATTCACCCCTCCACTTT	CASGGANSPLHF
TRBD2	TRBJ2-7	TRBV29-1	-	17	TGCAGCAGTTTAGGGACTAGCGGGACCACATGGTCGTACGAGCAGTACTTC	CSSLGTSGTTWSYEQYF
TRBD1	TRBJ2-5	TRBV19	-	13	TGTGCCAGTAGTTTCCAGGGGGACGAGACCCAGTACTTC	CASSFQGDETQYF
-	TRBJ2-7	TRBV7-2	-	14	TGTGCCAGCAGCTTATCCCCGAACGCCGGGGAGCAGTACTTC	CASSLSPNAGEQYF
TRBD2	TRBJ2-7	TRBV19	-	14	TGTGCCAGTAGTATTAGACTAGCGTTCCACGAGCAGTACTTC	CASSIRLAFHEQYF
-	TRBJ2-7	TRBV7-9	once	14	TGTGCCAGCAGCTTAGGGGCGGCCGCCGAGCAGATGAACTTC	CASSLGAAAEQMNF
-	TRBJ2-7	TRBV20-1	-	12	TGCAGTGGAGCAAAAGAGAATTACGAGCAGTACTTC	CSGAKENYEQYF
-	TRBJ1-2	TRBV28	-	14	TGTGCCAGCAAAGGGGGGCGCGAAGACTATGGCTACACCTTC	CASKGGREDYGYTF
TRBD2	TRBJ2-7	TRBV20-1	many	19	TGCAGTGCTAGTTCCCCTCGGGGGCTAGCGGGAGCTATTGCCTACGAGCAGTACTTC	CSASSPRGLAGAIAYEQYF
TRBD2	TRBJ2-1	TRBV2	-	16	TGTGCCAGCAGAGGCACGGGGGGGATCTCCTACAATGAGCAGTTCTTC	CASRGTGGISYNEQFF
-	TRBJ2-7	TRBV9	-	15	TGTGCCAGCAGCGCGGGGCCGGCAAGGGTGAACGAGCAGTACTTC	CASSAGPARVNEQYF
-	TRBJ2-1	TRBV4-2	-	16	TGTGCCAGCAGCCAAGATTCCCCTGGCGCCTACAATGAGCAGTTCTTC	CASSQDSPGAYNEQFF
-	TRBJ2-1	TRBV27	-	11	TGTGCCAGCAGTCCAGGGCATGAGCAGTTCTTC	CASSPGHEQFF
-	TRBJ1-1	TRBV14	many	13	TGTGCCAGCAGCCCCACCATGAACACTGAAGCTTTCTTT	CASSPTMNTEAFF
-	TRBJ2-2	TRBV19	many	14	TGTGCCAGTAGTATAGCCGACAGTGCCGGGGAGCTGTTTTTT	CASSIADSAGELFF
TRBD2	TRBJ2-1	TRBV19	-	15	TGTGCCAGTAGTGCGAGCGGGGGGGCCCTCAATGAGCAGTTCTTC	CASSASGGALNEQFF